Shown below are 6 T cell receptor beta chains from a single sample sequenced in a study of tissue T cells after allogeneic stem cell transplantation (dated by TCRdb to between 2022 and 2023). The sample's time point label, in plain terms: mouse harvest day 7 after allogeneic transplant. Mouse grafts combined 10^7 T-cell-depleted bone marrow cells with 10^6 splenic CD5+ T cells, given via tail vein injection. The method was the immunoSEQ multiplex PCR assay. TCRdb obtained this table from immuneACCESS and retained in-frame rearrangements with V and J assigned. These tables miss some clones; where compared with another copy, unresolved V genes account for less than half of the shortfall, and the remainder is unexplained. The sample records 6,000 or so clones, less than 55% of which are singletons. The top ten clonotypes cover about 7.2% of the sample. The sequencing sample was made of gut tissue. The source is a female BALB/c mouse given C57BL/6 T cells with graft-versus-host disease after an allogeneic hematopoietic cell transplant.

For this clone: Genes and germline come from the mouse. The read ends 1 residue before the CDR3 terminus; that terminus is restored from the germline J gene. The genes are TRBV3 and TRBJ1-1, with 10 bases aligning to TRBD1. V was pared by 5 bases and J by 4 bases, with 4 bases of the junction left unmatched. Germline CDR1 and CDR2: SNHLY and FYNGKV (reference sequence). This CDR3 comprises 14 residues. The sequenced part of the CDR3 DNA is TGTGCCAGCAGCCACCGGGACAGGGGCACAGAAGTCTTC. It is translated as CASSHRDRGTEVF. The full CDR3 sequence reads CASSHRDRGTEVFF.

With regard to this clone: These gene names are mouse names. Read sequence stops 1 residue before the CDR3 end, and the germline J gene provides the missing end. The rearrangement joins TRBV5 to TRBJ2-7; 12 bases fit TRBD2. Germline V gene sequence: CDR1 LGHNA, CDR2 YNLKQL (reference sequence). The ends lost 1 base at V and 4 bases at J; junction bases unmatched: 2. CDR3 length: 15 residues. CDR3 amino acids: CASSQGGLGGYEQYF. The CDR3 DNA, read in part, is TGTGCCAGCAGCCAAGGGGGACTGGGGGGATATGAACAGTAC.

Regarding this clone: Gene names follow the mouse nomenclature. CDR3 protein: CASSSGTNYAEQFF. Incomplete CDR3 DNA: TGTGCCAGCAGTTCCGGCACTAACTATGCTGAGCAGTTC. The chain recombines TRBV15 with TRBJ2-1; D uncertain. The observed sequence ends 1 residue before the CDR3 terminus, with the missing tail filled in from the germline J gene. V was trimmed by 4 bases and J by 0 bases, leaving 7 bases between them. There are 14 residues in the CDR3. Germline V gene data show CDR1 as SGHND and CDR2 as FRSKSL.

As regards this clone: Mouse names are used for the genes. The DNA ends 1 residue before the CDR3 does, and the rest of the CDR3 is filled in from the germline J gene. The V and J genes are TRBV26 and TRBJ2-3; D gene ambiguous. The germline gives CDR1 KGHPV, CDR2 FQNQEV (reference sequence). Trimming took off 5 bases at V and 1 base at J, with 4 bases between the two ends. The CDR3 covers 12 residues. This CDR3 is CASSNRAETLYF. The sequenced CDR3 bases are TGTGCCAGCAGTAACCGTGCAGAAACGCTGTAT.

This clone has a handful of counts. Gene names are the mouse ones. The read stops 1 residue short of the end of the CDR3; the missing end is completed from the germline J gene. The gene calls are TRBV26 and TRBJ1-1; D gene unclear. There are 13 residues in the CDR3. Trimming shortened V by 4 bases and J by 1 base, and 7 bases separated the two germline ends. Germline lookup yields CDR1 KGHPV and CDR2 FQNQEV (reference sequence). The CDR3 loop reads CASSRDWNTEVFF. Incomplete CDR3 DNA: TGTGCCAGCAGTCGCGATTGGAACACAGAAGTCTTC.

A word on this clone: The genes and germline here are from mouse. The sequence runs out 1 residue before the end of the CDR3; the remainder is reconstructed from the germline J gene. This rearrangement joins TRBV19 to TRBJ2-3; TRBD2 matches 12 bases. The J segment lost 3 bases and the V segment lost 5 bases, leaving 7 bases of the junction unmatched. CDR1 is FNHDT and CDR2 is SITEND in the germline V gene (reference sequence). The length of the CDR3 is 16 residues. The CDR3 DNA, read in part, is TGTGCCAGCAGCAGACTGGGGGGGCGCGGAGCAGAAACGCTGTAT. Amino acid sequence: CASSRLGGRGAETLY. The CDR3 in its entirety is CASSRLGGRGAETLYF.